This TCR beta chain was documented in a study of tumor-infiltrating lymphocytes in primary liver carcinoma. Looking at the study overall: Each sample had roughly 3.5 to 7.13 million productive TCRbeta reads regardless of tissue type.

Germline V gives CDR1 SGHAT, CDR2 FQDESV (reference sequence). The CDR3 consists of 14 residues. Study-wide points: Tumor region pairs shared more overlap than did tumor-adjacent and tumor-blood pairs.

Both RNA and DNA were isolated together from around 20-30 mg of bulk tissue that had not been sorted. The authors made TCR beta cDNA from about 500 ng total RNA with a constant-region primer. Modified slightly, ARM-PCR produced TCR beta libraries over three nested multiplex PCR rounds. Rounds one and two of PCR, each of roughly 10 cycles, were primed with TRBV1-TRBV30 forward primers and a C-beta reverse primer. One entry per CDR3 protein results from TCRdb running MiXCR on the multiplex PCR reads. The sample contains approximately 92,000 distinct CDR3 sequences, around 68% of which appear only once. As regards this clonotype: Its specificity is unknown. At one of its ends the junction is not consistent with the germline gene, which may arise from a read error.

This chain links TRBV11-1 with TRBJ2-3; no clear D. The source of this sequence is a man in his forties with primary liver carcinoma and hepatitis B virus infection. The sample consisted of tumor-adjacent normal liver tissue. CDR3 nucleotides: TGTGCCAGCACCTTATCTCCCCTATCGGATACGCAGTATTTT. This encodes CASTLSPLSDTQYF.